A single sample gave rise to the 14 T cell receptor beta chains below, sequenced in a study of cytomegalovirus exposure and HLA in healthy donors. The primer mix had 60 Vbeta and 13 Jbeta primers. Repertoires were generated with immunoSEQ multiplex PCR, while TCRdb's copy carries only in-frame clones and drops some. This table holds 120,000 or so clones, around 72% found once. The source material was PBMCs. The receptors were gathered from a woman in her 40s in good health and CMV-seropositive.

This clone was seen a handful of times. The chain employs TRBV10-1 and TRBJ2-1, with D possibly being TRBD1 (6 bases). The CDR3 runs to 14 residues. V lost 11 bases, J lost 5 bases, and 19 bases lay in between. CDR1 and CDR2 (germline): WNHNN, SYGVQD (reference sequence). The CDR3 sequence: CAAGQPGRNNEQFF. The CDR3 nucleotides read TGCGCCGCAGGACAGCCTGGTCGTAACAATGAGCAGTTCTTC.

The rearrangement joins TRBV10-2 to TRBJ2-5; D is perhaps TRBD1 (6 bases). Trimming took off 6 bases at V and 4 bases at J, with 12 bases between the two ends. The CDR3 totals 13 residues. Looked up from germline, CDR1 is WSHSY and CDR2 is SAAADI. The DNA of the CDR3 is TGCGCCAGCAGCCTACAGGGCGGAGAGACCCAGTACTTC. Protein sequence: CASSLQGGETQYF.

This clone was observed a handful of times. In DNA, the CDR3 is TGTGCCAGCAGCCGAGATGCAACTAATGAAAAACTGTTTTTT. Its translation: CASSRDATNEKLFF. V usage is TRBV5-5 and J usage is TRBJ1-4; D ambiguous. The germline V and J ends were trimmed by 4 bases and 0 bases, with 7 bases remaining between them. Germline V gene sequence: CDR1 SGHKS, CDR2 YYEKEE (reference sequence). The CDR3 length is 14 residues.

This clone was recorded a few times. V and J are TRBV19 and TRBJ1-1; D is possibly TRBD1 (5 bases). Trimming removed 5 bases at V and 0 bases at J, with 13 bases between. This CDR3 contains 15 residues. CDR1 and CDR2 from the germline V gene are LNHDA and SQIVND (reference sequence). The DNA of the CDR3 is TGTGCCAGTAGTCCCCACGCGGGGCTGAACACTGAAGCTTTCTTT. It is translated as CASSPHAGLNTEAFF.

The V gene is TRBV5-4, the J gene TRBJ2-1, with a tentative D call TRBD2 (5 bases). Germline-derived CDR1 and CDR2 are SGHNT and YYREEE (reference sequence). V lost 4 bases and J lost 7, with 21 bases in between. This CDR3 has 16 residues. CDR3 DNA sequence: TGTGCCAGCAGCCCCCCCACCGGATCGGGGTGGAATGAGCAGTTCTTC. Protein product: CASSPPTGSGWNEQFF.

This clone has more than one count but fewer than ten. The chain links TRBV9 to TRBJ2-5; D possibly corresponds to TRBD2 (5 bases). The germline V gene encodes CDR1 SGDLS and CDR2 YYNGEE. Trimming removed 3 bases from V and 5 bases from J, with 17 bases in between. This CDR3 region has 15 residues. The CDR3 DNA sequence: TGTGCCAGCAGCGCCCCCGCCCTAGCTCGGGAGACCCAGTACTTC. Protein sequence: CASSAPALARETQYF. Full variable domain (rest looked up from reference TRBV9 and TRBJ2-5): DSGVTQTPKHLITATGQRVTLRCSPRSGDLSVYWYQQSLDQGLQFLIQYYNGEERAKGNILERFSAQQFPDLHSELNLSSLELGDSALYFCASSAPALARETQYFGPGTRLLVL.

This clone appeared once. V is TRBV13 and J is TRBJ1-1, with 7 bases matching TRBD1. The V gene's germline CDR1 is PRHDT and CDR2 FYEKMQ (reference sequence). This CDR3 contains 14 residues. The V gene end was trimmed by 5 bases and the J gene end by 5 bases; junction bases not matched to a gene: 8. The CDR3 loop is CASSRRGLETEAFF. CDR3 coding DNA: TGTGCCAGCAGCCGGAGGGGGCTAGAGACTGAAGCTTTCTTT.

V is TRBV10-3 and J is TRBJ2-2; TRBD1 aligns across 8 bases. The CDR3 spans 18 residues. After removal of 2 bases from V and 3 bases from J, the junction contained 11 bases not matched to a gene. CDR1 and CDR2 from the germline V gene are ENHRY and SYGVKD. This CDR3 reads CAISERSDRDRYTGELFF. The CDR3 DNA reads as TGTGCCATCAGTGAGCGGTCGGACAGGGATCGGTACACCGGGGAGCTGTTTTTT.

In its sample, this clone was seen a few times. This CDR3 is CASSFPGTGNHF. CDR3 in DNA: TGTGCCAGCAGCTTTCCCGGGACAGGGAATCACTTT. This chain links TRBV5-4 with TRBJ1-6; TRBD1 agrees at 9 bases. The CDR3 has 12 amino acids. V gave up 2 bases and J gave up 19 bases; unmatched junction bases: 7. In germline, CDR1 is SGHNT, CDR2 YYREEE (reference sequence). The variable domain in full, completed from reference TRBV5-4 and TRBJ1-6, reads ETGVTQSPTHLIKTRGQQVTLRCSSQSGHNTVSWYQQALGQGPQFIFQYYREEENGRGNFPPRFSGLQFPNYSSELNVNALELDDSALYLCASSFPGTGNHFGNGTRLTVT.

The chain is built from TRBV9 and TRBJ1-3; D is unclear. The CDR3 is made up of 16 amino acids. Trimming cost V 3 bases and J 2 bases, with 15 bases left between them. Germline V gene data show CDR1 as SGDLS and CDR2 as YYNGEE. This CDR3 reads CASSASPTAPGNTIYF. DNA for the CDR3: TGTGCCAGCAGCGCAAGCCCCACCGCCCCTGGAAACACCATATATTTT.

The chain has TRBV16 and TRBJ1-2, with unresolved D. The V gene lost 4 bases and the J gene lost 8 bases, with 11 bases spanning the gap. The CDR3 is made up of 12 amino acids. Germline CDR1 KGHSY, CDR2 FQNENV. CDR3 loop: CASSRWEEGYTF. The DNA of the CDR3 is TGTGCCAGCAGCCGCTGGGAGGAAGGCTACACCTTC.

The gene calls are TRBV6-6 and TRBJ2-7, with 13 positions matching TRBD2. V trimming: 2 bases; J trimming: 3 bases; junction bases outside the gene matches: 4. The CDR3 has 16 residues. Germline lookup yields CDR1 MNHNY and CDR2 SVGAGI (reference sequence). The CDR3: CASSYPGTSGVYEQYF. The DNA of the CDR3 is TGTGCCAGCAGTTACCCCGGGACTAGCGGGGTCTACGAGCAGTACTTC.

J is TRBJ1-1 and V is TRBV7-9, with no clear D. Germline CDR1 reads SEHNR; CDR2 reads FQNEAQ (reference sequence). V was clipped by 5 bases and J by 4 bases, with 8 bases between them. The CDR3 has 12 amino acids. Here the CDR3 reads CASSTSGTEAFF. The CDR3 DNA reads as TGTGCCAGCAGCACCTCGGGCACTGAAGCTTTCTTT.

With respect to this clone: Other DNA sequences in this specimen translate into the identical CDR3. CDR3 DNA sequence: TGTGCCAGCAGCGTAGGGAGCGGGGGGCCCCAAGAGACCCAGTACTTC. This gives the protein CASSVGSGGPQETQYF. The chain is built from TRBV9 and TRBJ2-5, with 9 bases matching TRBD2. The trim removed 0 bases at V and 1 base at J, leaving 4 bases unmatched. CDR1 and CDR2 (germline): SGDLS, YYNGEE. The CDR3 consists of 16 residues.